This T cell receptor (beta chain) was captured by sequencing in a study of T cell repertoires in cytomegalovirus infection. The table lists this clonotype with many counts. Its antigen is currently unknown. CDR1 is DFQATT, CDR2 SNEGSKA, per germline (reference sequence). The V end was cut by 6 bases, the J end by 8 bases, with 16 bases between. This CDR3 is built from 12 residues. Whole-study results and caveats: Identification of carriers of CMV plus the relevant HLA was achieved through cumulative public TCR beta family frequency.

Each CDR3 protein gets one entry after TCRdb re-called the reads with MiXCR. Here the sample spans approximately 250,000 distinct CDR3 sequences, over 8% being singletons. Sequencing was carried out using PBMCs. The origin of this receptor is a human donor in good health (CMV status not recorded). Some clones in this sample may be carry-over from other donors' samples. This sequence joins TRBV20-1 and TRBJ1-1, with D maybe TRBD1 (6 bases). The CDR3 is CSAGAPGMEAFF. CDR3 nucleotides: TGCAGTGCGGGGGCCCCGGGGATGGAAGCTTTCTTT.